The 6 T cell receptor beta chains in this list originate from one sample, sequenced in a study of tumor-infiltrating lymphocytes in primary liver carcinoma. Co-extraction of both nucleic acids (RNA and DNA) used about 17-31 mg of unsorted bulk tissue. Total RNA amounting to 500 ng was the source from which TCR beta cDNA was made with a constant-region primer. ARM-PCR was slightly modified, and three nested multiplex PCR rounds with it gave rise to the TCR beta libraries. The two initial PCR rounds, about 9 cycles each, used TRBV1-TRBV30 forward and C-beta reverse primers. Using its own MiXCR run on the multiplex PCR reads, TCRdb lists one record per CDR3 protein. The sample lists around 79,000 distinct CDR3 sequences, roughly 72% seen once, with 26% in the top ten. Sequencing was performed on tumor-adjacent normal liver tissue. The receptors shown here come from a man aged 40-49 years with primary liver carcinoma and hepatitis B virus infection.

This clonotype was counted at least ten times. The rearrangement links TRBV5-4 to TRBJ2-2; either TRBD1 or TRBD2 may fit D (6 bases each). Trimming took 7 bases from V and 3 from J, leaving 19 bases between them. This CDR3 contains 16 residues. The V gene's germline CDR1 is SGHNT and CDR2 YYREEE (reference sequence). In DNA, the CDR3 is TGTGCCAGCCATACCGACAGAGGGGGGCACACCGGGGAGCTGTTTTTT. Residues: CASHTDRGGHTGELFF.

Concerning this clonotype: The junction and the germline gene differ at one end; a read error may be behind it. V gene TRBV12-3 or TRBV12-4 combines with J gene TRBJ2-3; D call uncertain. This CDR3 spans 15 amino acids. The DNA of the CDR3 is TGTGCCAGCAGTTTATTTTTCTCCCCCACAAATACGCAGTATTTT. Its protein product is CASSLFFSPTNTQYF.

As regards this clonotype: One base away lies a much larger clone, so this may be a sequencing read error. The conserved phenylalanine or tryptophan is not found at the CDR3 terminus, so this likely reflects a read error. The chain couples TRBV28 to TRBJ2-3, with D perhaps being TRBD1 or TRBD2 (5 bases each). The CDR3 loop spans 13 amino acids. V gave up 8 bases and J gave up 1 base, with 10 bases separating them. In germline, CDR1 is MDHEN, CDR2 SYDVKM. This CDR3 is CASHQGGTDTQYL. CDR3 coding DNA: TGTGCCAGCCATCAGGGAGGCACAGATACGCAGTATTTG.

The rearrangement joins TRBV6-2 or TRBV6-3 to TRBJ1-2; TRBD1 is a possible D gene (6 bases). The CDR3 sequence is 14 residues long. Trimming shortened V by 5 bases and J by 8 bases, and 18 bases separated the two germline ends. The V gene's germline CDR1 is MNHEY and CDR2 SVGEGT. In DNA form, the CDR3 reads TGTGCCAGCAGTGCCTCGACAGGCCTGGAGGGCTACACCTTC. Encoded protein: CASSASTGLEGYTF.

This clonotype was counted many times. The chain's CDR3 is CASSGTEGVYSNQPQHF. The DNA for the CDR3 is TGTGCCAGCAGCGGGACAGAGGGGGTCTATAGCAATCAGCCCCAGCATTTT. The chain employs TRBV6-6 and TRBJ1-5, with 7 bases matching TRBD1. From germline, CDR1 is MNHNY and CDR2 SVGAGI (reference sequence). Trimming took 6 bases from V and 0 from J; bases not matched to a gene: 11. The CDR3 extends over 17 amino acids.

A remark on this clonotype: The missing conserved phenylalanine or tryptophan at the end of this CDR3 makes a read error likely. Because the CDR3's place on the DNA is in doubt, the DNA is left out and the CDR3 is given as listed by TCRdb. The CDR3 here is CASRPGQAASFYEEYS. The V call is TRBV6-5, the J call TRBJ2-7; the table assigns TRBD1, which was not confirmed against the DNA. The CDR3 length equals 16 residues, ends included. In germline, CDR1 is MNHEY, CDR2 SVGAGI.